This T cell receptor beta chain emerged from a study of cytomegalovirus exposure and HLA in healthy donors. General study points: In vitro checks showed that three CMV-associated chains really do target CMV antigens. Cytomegalovirus association was listed for about 150 TCR beta chains.

This CDR3 has 12 amino acids. V lost 4 bases and J 3 bases, leaving 7 bases between the germline ends. The V gene's germline CDR1 is MNHEY and CDR2 SVGAGI. To note about this clone: The target antigen is unknown.

The assay was immunoSEQ multiplex PCR, and TCRdb's table has in-frame clones only and misses some. Of 95,000 to 150,000 clones detected, about 83% appear once; the ten largest clones hold about 2%. The receptor's source is a woman in her twenties or thirties in good health and CMV-seronegative. The gene calls are TRBV6-5 and TRBJ2-7; D is unresolved. Source material: PBMCs. The CDR3 spells CASSFTGYEQYF. The CDR3 coding sequence is TGTGCCAGCAGTTTTACGGGCTACGAGCAGTACTTC.